Listed here are 9 T cell receptor beta chains from one sample, sequenced in a study of cytomegalovirus exposure and HLA in healthy donors. The PCR ran on 60 Vbeta and 13 Jbeta primers. Method: immunoSEQ multiplex PCR; TCRdb's copy keeps in-frame clones and lacks some. The sample carries approximately 190,000 clones, roughly 13% recorded once. What was sequenced was PBMCs. The receptor set was obtained from a man aged 45-65 years in good health and CMV-seropositive.

The table lists this clone with a count of one. V and J are TRBV21-1 and TRBJ2-2; the table's D call of TRBD1 was not tested on the DNA. TRBV21-1 is marked as a pseudogene. CDR3 length: 19 amino acids. In DNA, the CDR3 is TGTGCCAGCAGCAAGGGGGGGACAGGCATACTCGCGAACACCGGGGAGCTGTTTTTT. It codes for CASSKGGTGILANTGELFF.

The V call is TRBV25-1, the J call TRBJ2-5; 7 positions agree with TRBD1. Losses at the gene ends were 1 base for V and 5 bases for J; bases not matched to a gene: 4. CDR1 MGHDK and CDR2 SYGVNS come from the germline V gene. This CDR3 contains 14 residues. In DNA, the CDR3 is TGTGCCAGCAGTGAATTCGGGACAGTGGAGACCCAGTACTTC. Amino acids: CASSEFGTVETQYF.

V is TRBV11-2 and J is TRBJ1-1, with 7 positions matching TRBD1. Germline V gene sequence: CDR1 SGHAT, CDR2 FQNNGV. The CDR3 has 16 residues. The V and J ends lost 0 bases and 9 bases, in that order; junction bases with no gene match: 13. This CDR3 reads CASSLDPAGTGAQAFF. The DNA of the CDR3 is TGTGCCAGCAGCTTAGACCCAGCTGGAACAGGGGCTCAAGCTTTCTTT.

V usage is TRBV7-9 and J usage is TRBJ2-7; D ambiguous. CDR1 is SEHNR, CDR2 FQNEAQ, per germline (reference sequence). V shed 1 base and J shed 6 bases, with 7 bases lying between them. This CDR3 has 12 amino acids. The CDR3 is CASSLGWGEQYV. For the CDR3, the DNA is TGTGCCAGCAGCTTAGGATGGGGCGAGCAGTACGTC.

The rearrangement links TRBV10-3 to TRBJ2-3, with TRBD2 matching 11 bases. CDR1 is ENHRY and CDR2 is SYGVKD in the germline V gene. The CDR3 totals 18 residues. Germline trimming cut 5 bases from V and 7 bases from J; bases unmatched to any gene: 17. The CDR3 reads CAISLTSGGSPTGHTQYF. Written as DNA, the CDR3 is TGTGCCATCAGTCTAACTAGCGGGGGCTCTCCGACCGGGCATACGCAGTATTTT.

This clone was found a few times. V usage is TRBV5-4 and J usage is TRBJ1-2; 7 bases fit TRBD1. After removal of 8 bases from V and 8 bases from J, the junction contained 6 bases not matched to a gene. CDR1 SGHNT and CDR2 YYREEE come from the germline V gene (reference sequence). CDR3 size: 11 residues. DNA for the CDR3: TGTGCCAGTGGACAGGTGGAAGGCTACACCTTC. Residues: CASGQVEGYTF.

This rearrangement joins TRBV9 to TRBJ2-1, with 11 bases lining up with TRBD2. V dropped 3 bases and J dropped 2; count of bases not matched to a gene: 4. Germline V lookup: CDR1 SGDLS, CDR2 YYNGEE. CDR3 length: 16 amino acids. This CDR3 reads CASSEVAGGPYNEQFF. As DNA, the CDR3 is TGTGCCAGCAGCGAAGTAGCGGGGGGGCCCTACAATGAGCAGTTCTTC.

There are a few counts of this clone. V is TRBV19 and J is TRBJ2-2, with TRBD1 matching 9 bases. The CDR3 has 16 amino acids. Trimming cost V 7 bases and J 3 bases; bases outside gene matches: 9. Germline V gene lookup returns CDR1 LNHDA and CDR2 SQIVND (reference sequence). The CDR3 loop reads CASTGRTGAYTGELFF. CDR3 coding DNA: TGTGCCAGTACTGGACGGACAGGGGCTTACACCGGGGAGCTGTTTTTT.

This clone was seen more than once but under ten times. The V and J genes are TRBV30 and TRBJ1-6; D perhaps matches TRBD1 (5 bases). The CDR3 spans 12 residues. Germline loops: CDR1 GTSNPN, CDR2 SVGIG (reference sequence). The ends were cut back, 4 bases at V and 10 bases at J, with 11 bases in the middle. CDR3 sequence: CAWTHRGSPLHF. CDR3 nucleotides: TGTGCCTGGACCCATAGGGGATCACCCCTCCACTTT.